The clone carrying this TCR beta chain was recorded a few times. What it recognizes is unknown. The sample comes from a study of beta chain features in type 1 diabetes. Study at large: Patients did not differ from healthy donors in age, gender or cell yield. Findings of the study overall: In these data, an HLA type influence on TCRB rearrangement remained unresolved. VDJ junctions from patients with type 1 diabetes contained fewer insertions and more deletions. Type 1 diabetes patients had TCRB CDR3s that were shorter (moderately but significantly so) in all four CD4+ subsets.

Expressed TCRB transcripts were sequenced because the entire RNA isolate underwent reverse transcription. Clones were sequenced by immunoSEQ multiplex PCR, and TCRdb holds only the in-frame ones, with some missing. The profile shows around 690,000 clones, under 15% of them singletons. A sort by CD45RO/CCR7/CD25/CD127/CD95/CD27 yielded CD4+ naive, central memory, regulatory and stem cell-like memory cells. With V trimmed by 7 bases and J by 6 bases, 12 bases remained unmatched. CDR1 SGHVS and CDR2 FQNEAQ come from the germline V gene. The CDR3 runs 15 residues. Sequencing was carried out using naive CD4+ T cells from blood. The receptor was isolated from a man aged 30 to 39 with type 1 diabetes. The chain has TRBV7-8 and TRBJ2-1; 7 bases match TRBD2. This CDR3 reads CASTPRRGTTNEQFF. The CDR3 DNA follows: TGTGCCAGCACCCCTAGGCGGGGGACTACCAATGAGCAGTTCTTC.